This T cell receptor (beta chain) was identified during a study of spatial heterogeneity in lung cancer. Study at large: On average, each unique TCR and UMI combination appeared more than ten times in raw reads.

A remark on this clonotype: Its antigen is still unknown.

Findings and caveats of the study: At resection, ubiquitous expanded tumor TCRs appeared in blood more than at follow-up.

The CDR3 extends over 13 amino acids. Germline CDR1 and CDR2: SGHVS and FNYEAQ. Trimming took off 5 bases at V and 1 base at J, with 5 bases between the two ends. A single record per CDR3 protein comes from TCRdb applying MiXCR to the 5' RACE reads. The sample lists 40,000 or so distinct CDR3 sequences; over 9.5% were seen once. Documented time point: blood at routine non-recurrence follow-up after resection. The sequences come from PBMCs, collected at follow-up. This chain links TRBV7-6 with TRBJ2-2, with D hard to call. This clonotype was sampled from a female donor with early-stage non-small cell lung cancer. CDR3 in amino acids: CASSPENTGELFF. As DNA, the CDR3 is TGTGCCAGCAGCCCTGAGAACACCGGGGAGCTGTTTTTT.